This passage covers 17 T cell receptor beta chains from one sample sequenced in a study of cytomegalovirus exposure and HLA in healthy donors. 60 Vbeta and 13 Jbeta primers were used in PCR. The protocol was immunoSEQ multiplex PCR, while the TCRdb copy is restricted to in-frame clones and leaves out a portion. The data hold about 160,000 clones, with around four fifths observed a single time. The sequenced sample was PBMCs. The receptor set was obtained from a woman aged 45-59 years in good health and CMV-seronegative.

The rearrangement links TRBV19 to TRBJ1-1; D remains ambiguous. Germline V lookup: CDR1 LNHDA, CDR2 SQIVND (reference sequence). The CDR3 spans 13 residues. The V end was cut by 8 bases, the J end by 4 bases, with 14 bases between. The CDR3 reads CASSMVRGTEAFF. CDR3 sequence (DNA): TGTGCCAGTTCAATGGTACGGGGCACTGAAGCTTTCTTT.

V usage is TRBV7-7 and J usage is TRBJ2-2, with 7 bases fitting TRBD1. Trimming at V came to 7 bases and at J to 7 bases, leaving 12 bases not matched to a gene. Germline V gives CDR1 SSHAT, CDR2 FNYEAQ (reference sequence). This CDR3 has 15 amino acids. The CDR3 nucleotides read TGTGCCAGCACCCCCACTTGGGACAGTGACGGGGAGCTGTTTTTT. This codes for CASTPTWDSDGELFF. Drawing the rest from reference TRBV7-7 and TRBJ2-2, the complete variable domain is GAGVSQSPRYKVTKRGQDVTLRCDPISSHATLYWYQQALGQGPEFLTYFNYEAQPDKSGLPSDRFSAERPEGSISTLTIQRTEQRDSAMYRCASTPTWDSDGELFFGEGSRLTVL.

This chain's CDR3 is CASRVGQGLIYGYTF. The CDR3 bases are TGTGCCAGCAGGGTAGGACAGGGTCTCATCTATGGCTACACCTTC. The chain joins TRBV28 to TRBJ1-2; 8 bases are a match to TRBD1. The germline V gene encodes CDR1 MDHEN and CDR2 SYDVKM. The CDR3 is 15 amino acids. V lost 6 bases, J lost 4 bases, and 10 bases stayed unmatched.

The rearrangement uses TRBV18 and TRBJ2-5, with 14 nucleotides matching TRBD2. Per germline, CDR1 KGHSH and CDR2 LQKENI. The CDR3 totals 18 residues. Trimming at V came to 5 bases and at J to 4 bases, leaving 12 bases not matched to a gene. Here the CDR3 reads CASSYAGLAGAGGETQYF. In nucleotides, the CDR3 is TGTGCCAGCTCATACGCGGGACTAGCGGGAGCGGGCGGAGAGACCCAGTACTTC.

This rearrangement joins TRBV7-9 to TRBJ2-7; TRBD2 is a possible D gene (5 bases). This CDR3 is built from 14 residues. Per the germline V gene, CDR1 is SEHNR and CDR2 is FQNEAQ (reference sequence). Trimming removed 2 bases at V and 3 bases at J, with 11 bases between. The CDR3 DNA reads TGTGCCAGCAGCTTATACGACGGGGACTACGAGCAGTACTTC. Translation: CASSLYDGDYEQYF.

V gene TRBV7-9 combines with J gene TRBJ2-1, with D possibly TRBD2 on 7 matching bases. The germline CDR1 and CDR2 sequences are SEHNR and FQNEAQ (reference sequence). The CDR3 is made up of 15 amino acids. The V gene lost 2 bases and the J gene lost 12 bases, with 20 bases spanning the gap. CDR3 amino acids: CASSLNWGGQSVQFF. CDR3 nucleotide sequence: TGTGCCAGCAGCTTAAATTGGGGGGGGCAAAGTGTGCAGTTCTTC.

This chain links TRBV4-3 with TRBJ1-2, with TRBD1 as a possible D gene (5 bases). Trimming shortened V by 3 bases and J by 1 base, and 15 bases separated the two germline ends. CDR3 length: 16 amino acids. Germline V gene data show CDR1 as LGHNA and CDR2 as YSLEER. The CDR3 sequence is CASSQEAGPRNYGYTF. CDR3 sequence (DNA): TGCGCCAGCAGCCAGGAGGCGGGACCGCGTAACTATGGCTACACCTTC.

This clone was seen just once. The chain employs TRBV19 and TRBJ2-3; possible D gene TRBD1, 5 bases. Looked up from germline, CDR1 is LNHDA and CDR2 is SQIVND (reference sequence). V was trimmed by 3 bases and J by 5 bases, leaving 21 bases between them. This CDR3 has 17 amino acids. The CDR3 loop is CASSIRTLPGLGDTQYF. In DNA form, the CDR3 reads TGTGCCAGTAGTATTAGGACACTCCCCGGGCTGGGAGATACGCAGTATTTT. Using reference TRBV19 and TRBJ2-3 for the parts outside the CDR3, the full variable domain is DGGITQSPKYLFRKEGQNVTLSCEQNLNHDAMYWYRQDPGQGLRLIYYSQIVNDFQKGDIAEGYSVSREKKESFPLTVTSAQKNPTAFYLCASSIRTLPGLGDTQYFGPGTRLTVL.

The chain uses TRBV7-6 and TRBJ2-7; 7 bases match TRBD1. Looked up from germline, CDR1 is SGHVS and CDR2 is FNYEAQ. The V and J ends lost 0 bases and 5 bases, in that order; junction bases with no gene match: 4. The CDR3 sequence is 14 residues long. The CDR3 bases are TGTGCCAGCAGCTTAGCCAGACAGGGCGACGAGCAGTACTTC. This codes for CASSLARQGDEQYF.

A single count supports this clone. This sequence joins TRBV11-2 and TRBJ1-1, with 8 positions matching TRBD1. V gave up 5 bases and J gave up 5 bases; unmatched junction bases: 7. In germline, CDR1 is SGHAT, CDR2 FQNNGV. This CDR3 comprises 14 residues. The CDR3 protein is CASSHGQGRTEAFF. In DNA form, the CDR3 reads TGTGCCAGCAGCCACGGACAGGGTAGGACTGAAGCTTTCTTT.

The chain combines TRBV11-3 with TRBJ1-1, with D possibly being TRBD1 (6 bases). There are 15 residues in the CDR3. V was clipped by 0 bases and J by 6 bases, with 14 bases between them. Per the germline V gene, CDR1 is SGHNT and CDR2 is YENEEA. CDR3 sequence (DNA): TGTGCCAGCAGCTTAGATGGGGGCCGAGGGGCTGAAGCTTTCTTT. Protein: CASSLDGGRGAEAFF.

The chain combines TRBV6-6 with TRBJ2-5, with 9 nucleotides matching TRBD1. V was clipped by 4 bases and J by 5 bases; unmatched bases: 8. The CDR3 contains 15 residues. The V gene's germline CDR1 is MNHNY and CDR2 SVGAGI (reference sequence). CDR3 loop: CASSWEQGAGETQYF. For the CDR3, the DNA is TGTGCCAGCAGTTGGGAACAGGGGGCGGGGGAGACCCAGTACTTC.

Only one count was recorded for this clone. The chain couples TRBV5-1 to TRBJ2-1, with a weak D call TRBD2 (6 bases). CDR1 and CDR2 from the germline V gene are SGHRS and YFSETQ. With 7 bases removed from V and 5 bases from J, the gap between germline ends came to 16 bases. The CDR3 has 14 residues. CDR3 sequence: CASGPKRVNNEQFF. As DNA, the CDR3 is TGCGCCAGCGGACCTAAGCGGGTAAACAATGAGCAGTTCTTC.

The genes are TRBV5-4 and TRBJ2-1; 7 bases line up with TRBD1. The V gene end was trimmed by 5 bases and the J gene end by 6 bases; junction bases not matched to a gene: 11. CDR3 length equals 15 residues. Germline assignment: CDR1 SGHNT and CDR2 YYREEE (reference sequence). The CDR3 DNA sequence: TGTGCCAGCAGGGCGACAGGGAGTGCGGGCAATGAGCAGTTCTTC. Translation: CASRATGSAGNEQFF.

The chain joins TRBV2 to TRBJ2-7; 9 nucleotides match TRBD1. This CDR3 comprises 15 residues. CDR1 and CDR2 from the germline V gene are SNHLY and FYNNEI. V shed 5 bases and J 5 bases; nucleotides not matched to a gene: 10. The CDR3 sequence is CASSKNRGRVDEQYF. The CDR3 coding sequence is TGTGCCAGCAGTAAAAACAGGGGGCGCGTTGACGAGCAGTACTTC.

This clone was observed a handful of times. The genes are TRBV9 and TRBJ2-1; D perhaps matches TRBD2 (6 bases). V lost 2 bases to trimming and J lost 3 bases, with 15 bases between them. The germline gives CDR1 SGDLS, CDR2 YYNGEE. The CDR3 has 16 amino acids. CDR3: CASSVTGVAHYNEQFF. CDR3 nucleotide sequence: TGTGCCAGCAGCGTGACGGGAGTCGCCCACTACAATGAGCAGTTCTTC.

The CDR3 region has the DNA TGTGCCAGCAGCTGGTCCCCCGCAGGGAACTATGGCTACACCTTC. Its protein product is CASSWSPAGNYGYTF. The chain recombines TRBV5-5 with TRBJ1-2, with a tentative D call TRBD1 (5 bases). There are 15 residues in the CDR3. Deletions cut 3 bases from V and 2 bases from J, with 14 bases between. The V gene's germline CDR1 is SGHKS and CDR2 YYEKEE (reference sequence).